The 5 T cell receptor beta chains listed next were all sequenced from one sample in a study of T cell changes during pregnancy in multiple sclerosis. Clones were read by immunoSEQ multiplex PCR, and TCRdb kept only the in-frame ones, dropping some. The table records 50,000 to 60,000 clones, around 90% of them present only once. The sequences come from CD4+ T cells from peripheral blood mononuclear cells, collected in the second trimester of pregnancy. Source of these receptors: a female donor with multiple sclerosis, enrolled in a pregnancy study.

This clone was counted a single time. This rearrangement joins TRBV19 to TRBJ1-2, with 8 bases lining up with TRBD1. The CDR3 totals 16 residues. CDR1 is LNHDA, CDR2 SQIVND, per germline (reference sequence). The ends lost 4 bases at V and 6 bases at J; junction bases unmatched: 13. The CDR3 DNA is TGTGCCAGTAGTAGCCCACAAAAGACAGGGGAGGATGGCTACACCTTC. Its protein product is CASSSPQKTGEDGYTF.

This clone appeared a few times. V is TRBV2 and J is TRBJ2-5; a possible D gene is TRBD2 (6 bases). V lost 8 bases, J lost 7 bases, and 11 bases lay in between. The CDR3 covers 11 residues. Germline-derived CDR1 and CDR2 are SNHLY and FYNNEI. CDR3 DNA: TGTGCCAGCCGGAAGGAGGGGACCCAGTACTTC. As protein: CASRKEGTQYF.

CDR3 DNA sequence: TGTGCCAGCAGCTTTGTTGTCGGGACAGGGTTCATGAACACTGAAGCTTTCTTT. This gives the protein CASSFVVGTGFMNTEAFF. V usage is TRBV7-9 and J usage is TRBJ1-1; TRBD1 agrees at 9 bases. J lost 0 bases, V lost 3 bases, and 11 bases had no gene match. Germline V gene sequence: CDR1 SEHNR, CDR2 FQNEAQ (reference sequence). The CDR3 covers 18 residues.

The chain combines TRBV28 with TRBJ2-7, with 10 bases lining up with TRBD2. Losses at the gene ends were 5 bases for V and 2 bases for J; bases not matched to a gene: 9. The CDR3 has 16 amino acids. Germline CDR1 reads MDHEN; CDR2 reads SYDVKM. The CDR3 here is CASSLPLAGGTYEQYF. CDR3 DNA: TGTGCCAGCAGTCTCCCTTTAGCGGGGGGTACCTACGAGCAGTACTTC.

The chain carries TRBV5-4 and TRBJ2-7; tentatively, D is TRBD2 (6 bases). V lost 4 bases to trimming and J lost 7 bases, with 15 bases between them. CDR1 and CDR2 from the germline V gene are SGHNT and YYREEE (reference sequence). This CDR3 comprises 13 residues. The CDR3 DNA follows: TGTGCCAGCAGCCTCCGGGACTCGCGGGAGCAGTACTTC. Protein sequence: CASSLRDSREQYF.